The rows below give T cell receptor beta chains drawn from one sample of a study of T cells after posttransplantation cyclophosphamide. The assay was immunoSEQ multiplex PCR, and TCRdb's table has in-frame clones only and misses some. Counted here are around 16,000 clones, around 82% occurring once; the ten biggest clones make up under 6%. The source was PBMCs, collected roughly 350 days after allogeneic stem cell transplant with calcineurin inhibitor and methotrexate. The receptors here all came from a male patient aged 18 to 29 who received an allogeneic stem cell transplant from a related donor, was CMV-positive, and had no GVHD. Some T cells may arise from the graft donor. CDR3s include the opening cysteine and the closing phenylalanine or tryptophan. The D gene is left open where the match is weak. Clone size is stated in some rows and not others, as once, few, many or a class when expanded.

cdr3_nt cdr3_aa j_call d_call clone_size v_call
TGTGCCAGCAGCCAGAACGGGGGAGGGGCAGATACGCAGTATTTT CASSQNGGGADTQYF TRBJ2-3 TRBD2 few TRBV7-2
TGTGCCAGCAGCTTGGAGGAGGGCAACTATGGCTACACCTTC CASSLEEGNYGYTF TRBJ1-2 . . TRBV7-9
TGTGCCAGCAGCCAGACCGGGACTAGGAAGGTCGAGCAGTACTTC CASSQTGTRKVEQYF TRBJ2-7 TRBD2 . TRBV7-2
TGTGCCAGCAGCCTGAACGGGAACACTGAAGCTTTCTTT CASSLNGNTEAFF TRBJ1-1 . . TRBV6-5
TGTGCCAGCGGACCCCCCCCAGGGGACACTTTTCAGGGCACCATATATTTT CASGPPPGDTFQGTIYF TRBJ1-3 . few TRBV2
TGTGCCAGTAGTATCTCCGGGAGGGCCCCCACCGGGGAGCTGTTTTTT CASSISGRAPTGELFF TRBJ2-2 TRBD2 . TRBV19
TGTGCCAGCAGCTTAGAGGTGACAGGGAGAGAGACCCAGTACTTC CASSLEVTGRETQYF TRBJ2-5 TRBD1 . TRBV7-2
TGTGCCAGTAGAGGGCCAGCGGGTTCCTACAATGAGCAGTTCTTC CASRGPAGSYNEQFF TRBJ2-1 . . TRBV19
TGCGCCAGCAGACACGGGAGTTGCTACGAGCAGTACTTC CASRHGSCYEQYF TRBJ2-7 . . TRBV10-1
TGTGCCAGCAGAAGCCTAGCGGGAGGGGGAAACATTCAGTACTTC CASRSLAGGGNIQYF TRBJ2-4 TRBD2 . TRBV6-1
TGTGCCTGGAGTCCCACAGGAATGGGTGAAGCTTTCTTT CAWSPTGMGEAFF TRBJ1-1 . . TRBV30
TGCGCCAGCAGCCAAGAGGACCGCCGGGACAGGGGGGGAAAGTGGACCGGGGAGCTGTTTTTT CASSQEDRRDRGGKWTGELFF TRBJ2-2 TRBD1 . TRBV4-1
TGTGCCAGCAGATATAGCGGGGTTAGCACAGATACGCAGTATTTT CASRYSGVSTDTQYF TRBJ2-3 TRBD2 . TRBV6-1
TGCGCCACCAGTGAGGGTGGGGCCAACGTCCTGACTTTC CATSEGGANVLTF TRBJ2-6 . . TRBV5-1
TGTGCCAGCAGTGCGGTGACAGGGGCCCACACTGAAGCTTTCTTT CASSAVTGAHTEAFF TRBJ1-1 TRBD1 once TRBV6-5
TGCGCCAGCAGCCTAGGGGCTAGCGGGACAAACGAGCAGTACTTC CASSLGASGTNEQYF TRBJ2-7 TRBD2 . TRBV4-3
TGTGCCAGCAGCTCCCGCGGGGGGGGGACTGAAGCTTTCTTT CASSSRGGGTEAFF TRBJ1-1 . once TRBV11-1
TGTGCCAGTAGTATCCGTCGCACAGATACGCAGTATTTT CASSIRRTDTQYF TRBJ2-3 . . TRBV19
TGTGCCAGCAGCTCCCGACAGGGGGCAGAAACTGAAGCTTTCTTT CASSSRQGAETEAFF TRBJ1-1 TRBD1 once TRBV5-4
TGTGCCAGCAGTCGGGACTCCTCCTACGAGCAGTACTTC CASSRDSSYEQYF TRBJ2-7 . . TRBV27
TGTGCCAGCAGTTACGCGGGAGGGCGCAATGAGCAGTTCTTC CASSYAGGRNEQFF TRBJ2-1 TRBD2 . TRBV6-6
TGTGCCAGCAGCTTAGGAGGCCCCGTGGAGGGCGAGCAGTACTTC CASSLGGPVEGEQYF TRBJ2-7 . . TRBV9
TGTGCCAGCAGTTACTCCTCGGGGGGGGCCCAGTACTTC CASSYSSGGAQYF TRBJ2-5 TRBD2 . TRBV6-5
TGTGCCAGTAGTATCAGTCAGGGAAGCACTGAAGCTTTCTTT CASSISQGSTEAFF TRBJ1-1 . . TRBV19
TGTGCCAGCAGAGAACAGGGGGCTGGTTCACCCCTCCACTTT CASREQGAGSPLHF TRBJ1-6 TRBD1 . TRBV27
TGTGCCAGCAGCTTGGGGACAGGACGATACGAGCAGTACTTC CASSLGTGRYEQYF TRBJ2-7 TRBD1 . TRBV7-9
TGCAGCGTCAGAAGCAGGGCTTACGAGCAGTACTTC CSVRSRAYEQYF TRBJ2-7 . . TRBV29-1
TGTGCCAGCAGCAGAGGGACTATAAACACCGGGGAGCTGTTTTTT CASSRGTINTGELFF TRBJ2-2 TRBD2 . TRBV2
TGTGCCAGCAGCGTTGAGGGAGGAGCTTACAGTGAGCAGTTCTTC CASSVEGGAYSEQFF TRBJ2-1 . . TRBV9
TGTGCCAGCAGCCCTCAGGGGGCCTGGTCCCAGAACACCATATATTTT CASSPQGAWSQNTIYF TRBJ1-3 TRBD1 . TRBV9
TGTGCCAGCAGTCAATGGGACTTAGCGGGAGGCCCTGGGTGGCAGTATTTT CASSQWDLAGGPGWQYF TRBJ2-3 TRBD2 . TRBV28
TGCGCCAGCAGAGAGGACAGCTACGAGCAGTACTTC CASREDSYEQYF TRBJ2-7 . . TRBV5-1
TGCGCCAGCAGCCCTAATCAGCGAGGGTCCTACAGTGAGCAGTTCTTC CASSPNQRGSYSEQFF TRBJ2-1 . . TRBV5-1
TGCGCCAGCAGCTTTCAAGGTAGCGGGACGTACACAGATACGCAGTATTTT CASSFQGSGTYTDTQYF TRBJ2-3 TRBD2 . TRBV5-1
TGCAGTGCTAGAGGGGAGACTGAAGCTTTCTTT CSARGETEAFF TRBJ1-1 . . TRBV20-1
TGTGCCATCAGCATGCAGCGGATCTACGAGCAGTACTTC CAISMQRIYEQYF TRBJ2-7 . . TRBV10-3
TGTGCCTGGAGCTTAGGACAGGCTAACTATGGCTACACCTTC CAWSLGQANYGYTF TRBJ1-2 TRBD1 once TRBV30
TGTGCCAGCAGTTACTGGCAGGGGAGTTTGAACACTGAAGCTTTCTTT CASSYWQGSLNTEAFF TRBJ1-1 . once TRBV6-5
TGTGCCAGCACCACTGGGGGGACCAAGACAGGGGGAGAGACCCAGTACTTC CASTTGGTKTGGETQYF TRBJ2-5 TRBD1 . TRBV25-1
TGTGCCAGCACCGACTCAGGGTGGGAGGGCCAAGCTTTCTTT CASTDSGWEGQAFF TRBJ1-1 . . TRBV6-5
TGTGCCAGCAGCTTGGGGGGAGGGAACACTGAAGCTTTCTTT CASSLGGGNTEAFF TRBJ1-1 . . TRBV5-4